This T cell receptor beta chain was captured by sequencing in a study of regulatory T cells in long-lasting Graves disease. Indicated time point: persistent/refractory GD, antithyroid drugs over 5 years with positive TRAb. Following extraction of RNA from PBMCs, that RNA was used to make the TCR library. HTBI primers from iRepertoire and Arm-PCR of CDR3 regions yielded the TCR beta libraries. TCRdb ran MiXCR on the multiplex PCR reads and lists one entry per CDR3 protein. Of more than 300,000 distinct CDR3 sequences detected, 20% to 25% appear once; the ten largest clones hold about 29%. The V end was cut by 3 bases, the J end by 7 bases, with 6 bases between. This CDR3 region has 12 residues. Germline assignment: CDR1 LNHDA and CDR2 SQIVND (reference sequence).

This chain links TRBV19 with TRBJ2-2; tentative D call: TRBD1 (6 bases). The input for sequencing was peripheral blood mononuclear cells (PBMCs), taken when the disease was refractory, from a patient treated with antithyroid drugs. The source of this sequence is a woman aged 40-49 years with Graves disease. CDR3 region: CASSMDSGELFF. CDR3 coding DNA: TGTGCCAGTAGTATGGACAGCGGGGAGCTGTTTTTT. The full variable domain, rest sourced from reference TRBV19 and TRBJ2-2, is DGGITQSPKYLFRKEGQNVTLSCEQNLNHDAMYWYRQDPGQGLRLIYYSQIVNDFQKGDIAEGYSVSREKKESFPLTVTSAQKNPTAFYLCASSMDSGELFFGEGSRLTVL.